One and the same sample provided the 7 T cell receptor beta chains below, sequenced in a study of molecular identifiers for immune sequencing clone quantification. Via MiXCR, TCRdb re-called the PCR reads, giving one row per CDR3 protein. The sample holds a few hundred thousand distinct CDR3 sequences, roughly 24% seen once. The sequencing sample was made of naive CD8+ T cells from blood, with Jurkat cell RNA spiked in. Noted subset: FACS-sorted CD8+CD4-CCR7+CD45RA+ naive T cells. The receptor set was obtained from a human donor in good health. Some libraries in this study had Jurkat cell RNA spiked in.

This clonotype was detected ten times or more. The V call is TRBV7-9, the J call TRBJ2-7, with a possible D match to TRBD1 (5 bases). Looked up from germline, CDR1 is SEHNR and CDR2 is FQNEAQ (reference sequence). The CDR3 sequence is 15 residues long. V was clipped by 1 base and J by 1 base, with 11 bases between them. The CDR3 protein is CASSLEQGPSYEQYF. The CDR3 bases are TGTGCCAGCAGCTTAGAGCAGGGCCCTTCCTACGAGCAGTACTTC.

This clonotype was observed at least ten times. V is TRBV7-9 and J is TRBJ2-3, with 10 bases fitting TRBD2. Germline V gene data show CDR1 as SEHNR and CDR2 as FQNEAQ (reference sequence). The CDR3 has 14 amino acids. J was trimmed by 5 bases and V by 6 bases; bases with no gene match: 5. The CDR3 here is CASSPSGSLDTQYF. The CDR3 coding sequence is TGTGCCAGCAGTCCTAGCGGGAGTTTAGATACGCAGTATTTT.

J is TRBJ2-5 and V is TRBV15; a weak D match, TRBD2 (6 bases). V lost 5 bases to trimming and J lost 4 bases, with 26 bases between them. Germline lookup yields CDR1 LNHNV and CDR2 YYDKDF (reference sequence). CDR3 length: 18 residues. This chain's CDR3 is CATSRSGVEARGGETQYF. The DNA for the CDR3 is TGTGCCACCAGCCGGAGCGGAGTAGAGGCTCGGGGAGGAGAGACCCAGTACTTC.

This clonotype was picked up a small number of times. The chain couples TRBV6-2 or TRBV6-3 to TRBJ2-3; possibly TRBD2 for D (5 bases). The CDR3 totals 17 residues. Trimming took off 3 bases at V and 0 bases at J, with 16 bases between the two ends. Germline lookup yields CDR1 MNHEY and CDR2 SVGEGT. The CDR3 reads CASSYSSQRSSTDTQYF. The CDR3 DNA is TGTGCCAGCAGTTATTCTTCCCAGCGGTCTAGCACAGATACGCAGTATTTT.

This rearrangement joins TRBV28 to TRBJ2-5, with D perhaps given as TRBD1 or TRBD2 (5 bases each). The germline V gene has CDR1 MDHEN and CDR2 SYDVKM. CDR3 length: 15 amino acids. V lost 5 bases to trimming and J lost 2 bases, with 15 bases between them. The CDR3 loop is CASSTLGDGQETQYF. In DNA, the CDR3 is TGTGCCAGCAGTACTCTAGGGGACGGTCAAGAGACCCAGTACTTC.

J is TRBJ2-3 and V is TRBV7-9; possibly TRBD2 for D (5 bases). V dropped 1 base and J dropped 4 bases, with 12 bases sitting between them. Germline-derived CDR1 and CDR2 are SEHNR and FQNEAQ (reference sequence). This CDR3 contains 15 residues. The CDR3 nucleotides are TGTGCCAGCAGCTTAGTAGCGTGGTTAGCAGATACGCAGTATTTT. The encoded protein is CASSLVAWLADTQYF.

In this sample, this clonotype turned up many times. CDR3 sequence reads: CASSWTSGNPEQYF. For the CDR3, the DNA is TGCGCCAGCAGCTGGACTAGCGGGAACCCCGAGCAGTACTTC. The J gene is TRBJ2-7, the V gene TRBV5-1; 12 bases are a match to TRBD2. Per the germline V gene, CDR1 is SGHRS and CDR2 is YFSETQ. The CDR3 contains 14 residues. V lost 3 bases and J lost 6; bases outside the gene matches: 4.